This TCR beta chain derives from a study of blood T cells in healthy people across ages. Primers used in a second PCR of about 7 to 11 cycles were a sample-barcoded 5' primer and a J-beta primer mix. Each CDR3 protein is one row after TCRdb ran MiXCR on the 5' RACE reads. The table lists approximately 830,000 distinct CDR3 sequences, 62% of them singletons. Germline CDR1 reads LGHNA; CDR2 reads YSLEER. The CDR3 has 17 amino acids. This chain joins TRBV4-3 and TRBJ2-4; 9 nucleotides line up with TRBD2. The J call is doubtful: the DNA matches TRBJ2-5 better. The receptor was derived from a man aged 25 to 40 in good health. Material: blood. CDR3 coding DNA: TGCGCCAGCAGCCAAGGGGGAGCGGGGGGTCTACAAGAGACCCAGTACTTC. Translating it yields CASSQGGAGGLQETQYF.